This T cell receptor (beta chain) was sequenced in a study of beta chain features in type 1 diabetes. Study-level information: Patients looked much like healthy donors when it came to age, gender and cell yields. Investigators examined some 100 million sorted cells across all samples.

As for this clone: What it binds is unknown.

Expressed TCRB transcripts were sequenced after all isolated RNA was converted to cDNA. TCRdb keeps only in-frame clones here, not all; method: immunoSEQ multiplex PCR. The table includes 350,000 or so clones, 20% detected once. The CDR3 loop spans 15 amino acids. Trimming removed 0 bases from V and 4 bases from J, with 12 bases in between. Germline V gene lookup returns CDR1 LGHNA and CDR2 YNFKEQ. Study-wide results and limits: All four CD4+ subsets from Type 1 diabetes patients carried moderately but significantly shorter TCRB CDR3s.

Sequencing was performed on naive CD4+ T cells from blood. This chain connects TRBV4-2 to TRBJ1-2; the D gene is possibly TRBD1 (6 bases). The origin of this receptor is a young woman in good health. DNA for the CDR3: TGTGCCAGCAGCCAAGATTCGCGGACAGCCTATGGCTACACCTTC. It yields the protein CASSQDSRTAYGYTF.